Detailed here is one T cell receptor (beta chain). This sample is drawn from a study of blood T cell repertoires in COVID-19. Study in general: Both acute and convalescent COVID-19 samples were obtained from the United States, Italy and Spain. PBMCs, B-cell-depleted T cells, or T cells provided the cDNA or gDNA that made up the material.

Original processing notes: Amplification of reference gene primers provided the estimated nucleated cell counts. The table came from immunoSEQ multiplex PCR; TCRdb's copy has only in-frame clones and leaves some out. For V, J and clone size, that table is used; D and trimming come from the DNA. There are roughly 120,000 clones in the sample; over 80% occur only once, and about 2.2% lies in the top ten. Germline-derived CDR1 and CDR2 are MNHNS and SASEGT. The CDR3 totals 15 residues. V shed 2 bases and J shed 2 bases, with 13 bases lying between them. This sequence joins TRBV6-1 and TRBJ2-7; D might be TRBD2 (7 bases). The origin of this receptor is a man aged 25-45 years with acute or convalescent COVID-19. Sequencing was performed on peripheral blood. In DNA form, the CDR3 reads TGTGCCAGCAGTGAATTAGAGGGGGGGACCTACGAGCAGTACTTC. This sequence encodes CASSELEGGTYEQYF.